The rows below give T cell receptor beta chains drawn from one sample of a study of blood T cell repertoires in COVID-19. Here immunoSEQ multiplex PCR was the method, and the copy in TCRdb shows in-frame clones only, minus some. Counted here are 410,000 or so clones, 86% occurring once; the ten biggest clones make up 1.4%. The sequenced material came from peripheral blood. The receptors originated from a woman under 40 with active or convalescent COVID-19. CDR3s include the opening cysteine and the closing phenylalanine or tryptophan. The D gene is left open where the match is weak. Some rows mark clone size as missing; the rest say once, few, many or name a class of expanded clone.

v_gene	abundance	j_gene	d_gene	CDR3nt	CDR3aa
TRBV11-1	NA	TRBJ2-7	NA	TGTGCCAGCAGCGTTGGGGGGGCCCAATACGAGCAGTACTTC	CASSVGGAQYEQYF
TRBV10-2	NA	TRBJ1-6	NA	TGCGCCAGCAGTGAGTCGGGGCAGGGTGCTTCACCCCTCCACTTT	CASSESGQGASPLHF
TRBV15	once	TRBJ1-4	TRBD1	TGTGCCACCAGCAGGAGGGACAGGGGAAACGAAAAACTGTTTTTT	CATSRRDRGNEKLFF
TRBV19	once	TRBJ2-5	NA	TGTGCCAGTAGTGCAACTAGTGCGCAAGAGACCCAGTACTTC	CASSATSAQETQYF
TRBV9	NA	TRBJ1-1	TRBD1	TGTGCCAGCAGCTTAGGGACAGGGGGCACTGAAGCTTTCTTT	CASSLGTGGTEAFF
TRBV6-5	NA	TRBJ1-4	TRBD1	TGTGCCAGCAGTTACTCCGGACAGGCCCCCAATGAAAAACTGTTTTTT	CASSYSGQAPNEKLFF
TRBV11-2	NA	TRBJ2-1	TRBD1	TGTGCCAGCAGCTTAGTGACAGGGGCGGGGTACAATGAGCAGTTCTTC	CASSLVTGAGYNEQFF
TRBV3-1/TRBV3-2	NA	TRBJ2-5	TRBD2	TGTGCCAGCAGCCTCAGCGGGGGGCAAGAGACCCAGTACTTC	CASSLSGGQETQYF
TRBV19	NA	TRBJ2-1	NA	TGTGCCAGTAGTATTTCGGCAGGGGCACACAATGAGCAGTTCTTC	CASSISAGAHNEQFF
TRBV2	NA	TRBJ2-7	TRBD2	TGTGCCAGCAGCCCTCCTTTGGCGGGAGGTAACTACGAGCAGTACTTC	CASSPPLAGGNYEQYF
TRBV11-2	NA	TRBJ2-1	TRBD1	TGTGCCAGCAGCTTAGTGGCGGGGACAGGAACCCTCTCCTACAATGAGCAGTTCTTC	CASSLVAGTGTLSYNEQFF
TRBV6-6	NA	TRBJ1-5	TRBD1	TGTGCCAGCAGTACGACAGGGACGGGCAATCAGCCCCAGCATTTT	CASSTTGTGNQPQHF
TRBV5-1	NA	TRBJ1-4	NA	TGCGCCAGCAGCCCACTAGGTGGAACTAATGAAAAACTGTTTTTT	CASSPLGGTNEKLFF
TRBV5-1	once	TRBJ2-2	TRBD2	TGCGCCAGCAGCGCCATTAGCGGGGGGGCGAACACCGGGGAGCTGTTTTTT	CASSAISGGANTGELFF
TRBV4-1	NA	TRBJ1-2	NA	TGCGCCAGCAGCCAATGGGGAGAGGTCTATGGCTACACCTTC	CASSQWGEVYGYTF
TRBV19	NA	TRBJ2-2	NA	TGTGCCAGTAGAAATTTACAGCTCTCCGGGGAGCTGTTTTTT	CASRNLQLSGELFF
TRBV5-1	NA	TRBJ2-5	TRBD2	TGCGCCAGCAGCCTACTTGGGGCGGCGGGGGGGCAAGAGACCCAGTACTTC	CASSLLGAAGGQETQYF
TRBV18	once	TRBJ2-1	TRBD2	TGTGCCAGCTCACCACCCATAGCGGGGGCAGGCCGGTTCTTC	CASSPPIAGAGRFF
TRBV6-5	NA	TRBJ1-2	NA	TGTGCCAGCAGTTACGGGCAAACCAACTATGGCTACACCTTC	CASSYGQTNYGYTF
TRBV4-1	NA	TRBJ2-2	TRBD2	TGCGCCAGCAGCGGTAGTACTAGCGGGGACGGGGAGCTGTTTTTT	CASSGSTSGDGELFF
TRBV29-1	NA	TRBJ2-1	TRBD2	TGCAGCGTGGTGGGACTAGCGGGGGGCTACAATGAGCAGTTCTTC	CSVVGLAGGYNEQFF
TRBV5-4	NA	TRBJ1-6	NA	TGTGCCAGCAGCTTGGGTAGTTCACCCCTCCACTTT	CASSLGSSPLHF
TRBV7-8	NA	TRBJ1-5	NA	TGTGCCAGCAGCTTAGCCGGGTCCCTCAATCAGCCCCAGCATTTT	CASSLAGSLNQPQHF
TRBV18	once	TRBJ1-1	NA	TGTGCCAGCTCACCGGACAAATTCGAGGCCCTGGCCTTT	CASSPDKFEALAF
TRBV6-5	NA	TRBJ1-1	NA	TGTGCCAGCAGTTTTGGGAGGTCCGAAGCTTTCTTT	CASSFGRSEAFF
TRBV7-9	NA	TRBJ1-4	TRBD1	TGTGCCAGCAGCTCGCTAGATGCCGGGACAGGGGGCGATAATGAAAAACTGTTTTTT	CASSSLDAGTGGDNEKLFF
TRBV27	once	TRBJ1-2	NA	TGTGCCAGCAGTTTGTCAGCTAACTATGGCTACACCTTC	CASSLSANYGYTF
TRBV29-1	NA	TRBJ2-1	NA	TGCAGCGCCATTACTGGGAGCTCCTACAATGAGCAGTTCTTC	CSAITGSSYNEQFF
TRBV5-1	few	TRBJ2-7	TRBD2	TGCGCCAGCAGCAACGGGGGGGATTTGAGTTACGAGCAGTACTTC	CASSNGGDLSYEQYF
TRBV3-1/TRBV3-2	once	TRBJ1-1	NA	TGTGCCAGCAGCCTAGGGGTATTGACTGAAGCTTTCTTT	CASSLGVLTEAFF
TRBV19	NA	TRBJ1-1	TRBD1	TGTGCCAGTAGTGTTGTCACAGGGGCTGAAGCTTTCTTT	CASSVVTGAEAFF
TRBV25-1	few	TRBJ2-7	NA	TGTGCCAGCAGTGAGGGGGCTCTGCGGGCCTACGAGCAGTACTTC	CASSEGALRAYEQYF
TRBV19	NA	TRBJ2-7	TRBD2	TGTGCCAGTAGTACCTTTAGCGGGGGGCAGTACGAGCAGTACTTC	CASSTFSGGQYEQYF
TRBV12-5	NA	TRBJ1-1	NA	TGTGCTAGTGGTTTGGTAACAGGTGAAGCTTTCTTT	CASGLVTGEAFF
TRBV11-2	NA	TRBJ1-1	NA	TGTGCCAGCAGCTTCAGGGCGAACACTGAAGCTTTCTTT	CASSFRANTEAFF
TRBV5-1	once	TRBJ2-2	TRBD2	TGCGCCAGCACTAGCGGTTCGAACACCGGGGAGCTGTTTTTT	CASTSGSNTGELFF
TRBV5-5	NA	TRBJ2-5	NA	TGTGCCAGCAAGGGACTCCGCCTAGGGGAGACCCAGTACTTC	CASKGLRLGETQYF
TRBV27	few	TRBJ2-7	NA	TGTGCCAGCAGTTTAAGTCGCGGGATCTACGAGCAGTACTTC	CASSLSRGIYEQYF
TRBV29-1	NA	TRBJ2-1	NA	TGCAGCGTTGTCCCGCCAGGCAGCTTGAGCGGGAATGAGCAGTTCTTC	CSVVPPGSLSGNEQFF
TRBV5-1	NA	TRBJ2-2	TRBD1	TGCGCCAGCAGCTTGGGGCCACAGGGGGCTACGAACACCGGGGAGCTGTTTTTT	CASSLGPQGATNTGELFF
TRBV7-9	once	TRBJ2-7	NA	TGTGCCAGCAGCTTAGCGACTCCTCCCTACGAGCAGTACTTC	CASSLATPPYEQYF
TRBV24-1	NA	TRBJ2-2	NA	TGTGCCACCAGTGACACGCTAGACACCGGGGAGCTGTTTTTT	CATSDTLDTGELFF
TRBV5-4	once	TRBJ2-5	NA	TGTGCCAGCAGCTTCGGGGGGCCAGAGACCCAGTACTTC	CASSFGGPETQYF
TRBV28	NA	TRBJ2-7	TRBD2	TGTGCCAGCAGTTCCCGGACTAGCGGGGACTTCTTC	CASSSRTSGDFF
TRBV14	NA	TRBJ1-6	TRBD1	TGTGCCAGCAGTTCTACGACAGGGGGTAATTCACCCCTCCACTTT	CASSSTTGGNSPLHF
TRBV27	NA	TRBJ1-2	NA	TGTGCCAGCAGTTTAAGAGTAAACTATGGCTACACCTTC	CASSLRVNYGYTF
TRBV5-1	NA	TRBJ2-1	TRBD2	TGCGCCAGCAGTCCAACTAGCGGGGGGCAGTTCTTC	CASSPTSGGQFF
TRBV18	NA	TRBJ2-3	NA	TGTGCCAGCTCACCACAGGGGCGCGGCACAGATACGCAGTATTTT	CASSPQGRGTDTQYF